The 11 T cell receptor beta chains presented below share a single source sample, sequenced in a study of OX40 agonist ivuxolimab in advanced cancers. Here immunoSEQ multiplex PCR was the method, and the copy in TCRdb shows in-frame clones only, minus some. The table shows some 60,000 clones, with 91% occurring only once. This specimen consisted of CD4+ or CD8+ T cells sorted from blood, obtained in a trial of the OX40 agonist ivuxolimab. These receptors came from an adult with an advanced solid tumor such as melanoma, head and neck, liver or kidney cancer.

V gene TRBV4-3 combines with J gene TRBJ2-3, with D perhaps matching TRBD1 (6 bases). Trimming took 4 bases from V and 2 from J, leaving 10 bases between them. The CDR3 is 14 residues long. CDR1 is LGHNA, CDR2 YSLEER, per germline. The CDR3 is CASSRRDNTDTQYF. In DNA form, the CDR3 reads TGCGCCAGCAGCCGCCGGGACAACACAGATACGCAGTATTTT.

This chain connects TRBV10-1 to TRBJ2-3, with TRBD2 matching 9 bases. Trimming at V came to 6 bases and at J to 5 bases, leaving 9 bases not matched to a gene. The CDR3 runs 15 residues. Germline CDR1 and CDR2: WNHNN and SYGVQD (reference sequence). The CDR3 DNA follows: TGCGCCAGCAGGGGCGGGAGGGCCTCTGGAGATACGCAGTATTTT. Translating it yields CASRGGRASGDTQYF.

The V gene is TRBV27, the J gene TRBJ1-2, with 8 bases fitting TRBD1. CDR1 is MNHEY, CDR2 SMNVEV, per germline (reference sequence). V shed 3 bases and J 6 bases; nucleotides not matched to a gene: 15. The CDR3 length is 17 residues. The DNA for the CDR3 is TGTGCCAGCAGTTTTATACTAGGACAGGGCCTTATCCATGGCTACACCTTC. Its protein is CASSFILGQGLIHGYTF.

The chain employs TRBV2 and TRBJ2-3; 7 positions match TRBD2. Germline CDR1 reads SNHLY; CDR2 reads FYNNEI. CDR3 size: 20 residues. Germline trimming cut 0 bases from V and 0 bases from J; bases unmatched to any gene: 15. As DNA, the CDR3 is TGTGCCAGCAGTGAAGCGCCTGGGCTAGCGGCGGAAACTAGCACAGATACGCAGTATTTT. Its translation is CASSEAPGLAAETSTDTQYF. Combining the CDR3 with reference TRBV2 and TRBJ2-3 gives the whole variable domain EPEVTQTPSHQVTQMGQEVILRCVPISNHLYFYWYRQILGQKVEFLVSFYNNEISEKSEIFDDQFSVERPDGSNFTLKIRSTKLEDSAMYFCASSEAPGLAAETSTDTQYFGPGTRLTVL.

V usage is TRBV4-2 and J usage is TRBJ1-2, with unresolved D. From germline, CDR1 is LGHNA and CDR2 YNFKEQ. The V gene lost 0 bases and the J gene lost 8 bases, with 16 bases spanning the gap. The CDR3 has 15 amino acids. The CDR3 DNA reads as TGTGCCAGCAGCCAAGATTGGCTCCGGGGTGAAGGCTACACCTTC. It codes for CASSQDWLRGEGYTF.

This chain uses TRBV7-8 with TRBJ2-2; 12 positions match TRBD2. The length of the CDR3 is 17 residues. Germline loops: CDR1 SGHVS, CDR2 FQNEAQ. With V trimmed by 4 bases and J by 1 base, 4 bases remained unmatched. The CDR3 coding sequence is TGTGCCAGCAGCTGGGGACTAGCGGGCCTGAACACCGGGGAGCTGTTTTTT. Its protein is CASSWGLAGLNTGELFF.

The chain carries TRBV29-1 and TRBJ1-3; the D is unclear. The CDR3 has 16 residues. Trimming stripped 1 base from V and 0 bases from J, with 13 bases between. Looked up from germline, CDR1 is SQVTM and CDR2 is ANQGSEA. This chain's CDR3 is CSVEVGGFYSGNTIYF. The CDR3 DNA follows: TGCAGCGTTGAAGTCGGTGGCTTCTACTCTGGAAACACCATATATTTT.

This clone was seen just once. The CDR3: CASSLLAKNIQYF. As DNA, the CDR3 is TGTGCCAGCAGCTTACTAGCCAAAAACATTCAGTACTTC. V and J are TRBV13 and TRBJ2-4, with D hard to call. The ends were cut back, 2 bases at V and 0 bases at J, with 2 bases in the middle. This CDR3 region has 13 residues. Germline V gene data show CDR1 as PRHDT and CDR2 as FYEKMQ (reference sequence). The full variable domain, completed using reference TRBV13 and TRBJ2-4, is AAGVIQSPRHLIKEKRETATLKCYPIPRHDTVYWYQQGPGQDPQFLISFYEKMQSDKGSIPDRFSAQQFSDYHSELNMSSLELGDSALYFCASSLLAKNIQYFGAGTRLSVL.

The chain joins TRBV27 to TRBJ1-5; D gene uncertain. The CDR3 totals 13 residues. The V gene lost 4 bases and the J gene lost 6 bases, with 10 bases spanning the gap. Germline loops: CDR1 MNHEY, CDR2 SMNVEV (reference sequence). Written as DNA, the CDR3 is TGTGCCAGCAGTTCACGGTTTAGTCAGCCCCAGCATTTT. Its translation is CASSSRFSQPQHF.

CDR3 sequence: CASSSTLLNYGYTF. CDR3 coding DNA: TGTGCCAGCAGCTCTACCCTCCTTAACTATGGCTACACCTTC. The chain links TRBV5-4 to TRBJ1-2, with no clear D. V dropped 3 bases and J dropped 1 base, with 10 bases sitting between them. The CDR3 is 14 amino acids. Germline V gene data show CDR1 as SGHNT and CDR2 as YYREEE (reference sequence).

The gene calls are TRBV19 and TRBJ2-4; no definite D call. Deletions cut 4 bases from V and 3 bases from J, with 13 bases between. Germline CDR1 LNHDA, CDR2 SQIVND (reference sequence). The CDR3 totals 15 residues. The DNA of the CDR3 is TGTGCCAGTAGTACCGGGTTGCGTTTCAAAAACATTCAGTACTTC. It specifies CASSTGLRFKNIQYF.